Below are 25 T cell receptor beta chains sequenced from a single sample in a study of cytomegalovirus exposure and HLA in healthy donors. The PCR had 60 Vbeta and 13 Jbeta primers. Libraries were prepared by immunoSEQ multiplex PCR; TCRdb keeps only in-frame clonotypes and omits some of them. The sample holds about 130,000 clones, approximately 79% seen once. Sequenced material: PBMCs. These receptors were obtained from a man aged 35 to 55 in good health and CMV-seropositive.

The rearrangement links TRBV29-1 to TRBJ2-7; D remains ambiguous. Deletions cut 4 bases from V and 0 bases from J, with 10 bases between. Germline V gene data show CDR1 as SQVTM and CDR2 as ANQGSEA. This CDR3 comprises 13 residues. The CDR3 sequence: CSVVVQVSYEQYF. CDR3 in DNA: TGCAGCGTTGTGGTGCAGGTCTCCTACGAGCAGTACTTC.

The chain employs TRBV2 and TRBJ2-5; 9 bases are a match to TRBD2. The CDR3 is 13 amino acids. V gave up 3 bases and J gave up 4 bases; unmatched junction bases: 0. Per germline, CDR1 SNHLY and CDR2 FYNNEI. CDR3 in DNA: TGTGCCAGCAGTGAGCGGGGGGGAGAGACCCAGTACTTC. It yields the protein CASSERGGETQYF. The full variable domain, with the rest looked up from reference TRBV2 and TRBJ2-5, is EPEVTQTPSHQVTQMGQEVILRCVPISNHLYFYWYRQILGQKVEFLVSFYNNEISEKSEIFDDQFSVERPDGSNFTLKIRSTKLEDSAMYFCASSERGGETQYFGPGTRLLVL.

The CDR3 loop reads CASRRGLAGGNTGELFF. The CDR3 DNA reads TGTGCCAGCAGGCGGGGACTAGCGGGGGGGAACACCGGGGAGCTGTTTTTT. The rearrangement joins TRBV5-5 to TRBJ2-2, with 15 positions matching TRBD2. From germline, CDR1 is SGHKS and CDR2 YYEKEE (reference sequence). Trimming took 5 bases from V and 1 from J; bases not matched to a gene: 3. This CDR3 contains 17 residues.

This chain connects TRBV27 to TRBJ1-2; 7 nucleotides match TRBD1. Trimming took 4 bases from V and 5 from J; bases not matched to a gene: 10. Germline V gene data show CDR1 as MNHEY and CDR2 as SMNVEV (reference sequence). The CDR3 is 15 amino acids. The CDR3 sequence is CASSSRWTGLYGYTF. CDR3 nucleotides: TGTGCCAGCAGTTCCCGATGGACAGGCCTATATGGCTACACCTTC.

In its sample, this clone was seen once. V usage is TRBV4-1 and J usage is TRBJ1-2; 7 bases are shared with TRBD1. The CDR3 sequence is 15 residues long. The germline V gene has CDR1 MGHRA and CDR2 YSYEKL. Trimming took 3 bases from V and 2 from J; bases not matched to a gene: 6. The CDR3 coding sequence is TGCGCCAGCAGCCATGCTCCGGGACAGAACTATGGCTACACCTTC. Protein sequence: CASSHAPGQNYGYTF.

The chain uses TRBV14 and TRBJ2-3, with 9 nucleotides matching TRBD1. V was clipped by 0 bases and J by 2 bases; unmatched bases: 6. The CDR3 runs 17 residues. Germline CDR1 reads SGHDN; CDR2 reads FVKESK. Written as DNA, the CDR3 is TGTGCCAGCAGCCAAGAAGGACAGGGGTTTTTCACAGATACGCAGTATTTT. Amino acid sequence: CASSQEGQGFFTDTQYF. Full variable domain (rest looked up from reference TRBV14 and TRBJ2-3): EAGVTQFPSHSVIEKGQTVTLRCDPISGHDNLYWYRRVMGKEIKFLLHFVKESKQDESGMPNNRFLAERTGGTYSTLKVQPAELEDSGVYFCASSQEGQGFFTDTQYFGPGTRLTVL.

This clone was seen a few times. The chain recombines TRBV5-1 with TRBJ2-5; 8 bases match TRBD1. Germline loops: CDR1 SGHRS, CDR2 YFSETQ. The J segment lost 9 bases and the V segment lost 0 bases, leaving 10 bases of the junction unmatched. This CDR3 comprises 15 residues. The CDR3 loop reads CASSLVTGDLGAQYF. The CDR3 DNA reads TGCGCCAGCAGCTTGGTGACAGGGGACCTGGGGGCCCAGTACTTC.

V and J are TRBV5-1 and TRBJ1-2; D not resolved. The germline V gene has CDR1 SGHRS and CDR2 YFSETQ. This CDR3 has 14 residues. Trimming removed 3 bases at V and 8 bases at J, with 17 bases between. This CDR3 is CASSYQTEAQGYTF. In nucleotides, the CDR3 is TGCGCCAGCAGCTATCAGACGGAGGCCCAGGGCTACACCTTC.

This rearrangement joins TRBV7-3 to TRBJ2-6; D unresolved. The germline gives CDR1 SGHTA, CDR2 FQGTGA. Trimming took 5 bases from V and 4 from J, leaving 12 bases between them. The CDR3 loop spans 15 amino acids. The CDR3 bases are TGTGCCAGCAGCCCCGGGTCATCAGGGGCCAACGTCCTGACTTTC. Protein sequence: CASSPGSSGANVLTF.

V usage is TRBV10-2 and J usage is TRBJ1-1, with D maybe TRBD1 (5 bases). This CDR3 has 13 residues. CDR1 WSHSY and CDR2 SAAADI come from the germline V gene. Trimming took off 11 bases at V and 0 bases at J, with 13 bases between the two ends. For the CDR3, the DNA is TGCGCCCTTCGAGCAGGGTTGAACACTGAAGCTTTCTTT. Translated: CALRAGLNTEAFF.

The chain recombines TRBV4-1 with TRBJ2-2, with 7 bases identical to TRBD1. The germline gives CDR1 MGHRA, CDR2 YSYEKL. The CDR3 has 17 residues. The J segment lost 6 bases and the V segment lost 0 bases, leaving 10 bases of the junction unmatched. The CDR3 spells CASSQETGISTSGELFF. CDR3 DNA sequence: TGCGCCAGCAGCCAAGAGACAGGGATTAGTACTTCCGGGGAGCTGTTTTTT.

This chain uses TRBV11-2 with TRBJ2-1, with 9 bases matching TRBD2. CDR3 size: 16 residues. CDR1 and CDR2 from the germline V gene are SGHAT and FQNNGV. With V trimmed by 1 base and J by 4 bases, 5 bases remained unmatched. Here the CDR3 DNA reads TGTGCCAGCAGCTTAGCGGGTAGCGGGGGATACAATGAGCAGTTCTTC. It yields the protein CASSLAGSGGYNEQFF.

The rearrangement joins TRBV5-1 to TRBJ2-2; 10 bases agree with TRBD2. The V gene end was trimmed by 0 bases and the J gene end by 5 bases; junction bases not matched to a gene: 1. Germline V gene lookup returns CDR1 SGHRS and CDR2 YFSETQ. This CDR3 is built from 15 residues. This CDR3 is CASSLALAGTGELFF. CDR3 bases: TGCGCCAGCAGCTTGGCACTAGCGGGAACCGGGGAGCTGTTTTTT.

The CDR3, as DNA: TGTGCCAGCAGCGTCCCGACAGTAAACTATGGCTACACCTTC. Translating gives CASSVPTVNYGYTF. V usage is TRBV7-9 and J usage is TRBJ1-2; possibly TRBD1 for D (5 bases). This CDR3 has 14 residues. CDR1 SEHNR and CDR2 FQNEAQ come from the germline V gene (reference sequence). The germline V and J ends were trimmed by 5 bases and 2 bases, with 12 bases remaining between them.

The rearrangement joins TRBV29-1 to TRBJ2-1, with TRBD2 matching over 8 bases. There are 13 residues in the CDR3. CDR1 is SQVTM and CDR2 is ANQGSEA in the germline V gene. J gave up 7 bases and V 2 bases, and 4 bases lay outside the gene matches. The CDR3 DNA reads as TGCAGCGTTGAATTGTCTAGCGGGAATGAGCAGTTCTTC. Amino acids: CSVELSSGNEQFF.

CDR3 sequence (DNA): TGTGCCAGCACAAGGACAGTCTACAATGAGCAGTTCTTC. This codes for CASTRTVYNEQFF. The V call is TRBV28, the J call TRBJ2-1; TRBD1 is a possible D gene (6 bases). The ends were cut back, 7 bases at V and 3 bases at J, with 10 bases in the middle. The CDR3 covers 13 residues. CDR1 is MDHEN, CDR2 SYDVKM, per germline.

The chain joins TRBV5-8 to TRBJ1-5, with TRBD1 as a possible D gene (6 bases). V dropped 1 base and J dropped 4 bases, with 15 bases sitting between them. Germline assignment: CDR1 SGHTS and CDR2 YDEGEE. The CDR3 has 16 residues. CDR3 loop: CASSLTGIPYNQPQHF. As DNA, the CDR3 is TGTGCCAGCAGCTTGACAGGGATTCCATATAATCAGCCCCAGCATTTT.

The gene calls are TRBV19 and TRBJ2-7, with D possibly matching TRBD1 (6 bases). The CDR3 length is 15 residues. The germline gives CDR1 LNHDA, CDR2 SQIVND (reference sequence). V lost 3 bases and J lost 2, with 14 bases in between. In DNA form, the CDR3 reads TGTGCCAGTAGTATCTTTCTCGGACAGACCTACGAGCAGTACTTC. It encodes CASSIFLGQTYEQYF.

The rearrangement links TRBV13 to TRBJ2-5; the match to TRBD2 covers 11 bases. Germline CDR1 reads PRHDT; CDR2 reads FYEKMQ (reference sequence). This CDR3 region has 15 residues. The junction had 5 bases not matched to a gene; V was cut back by 3 bases and J by 5 bases. The CDR3 spells CASSFRTSGFETQYF. CDR3 DNA: TGTGCCAGCAGCTTCCGGACTAGCGGGTTTGAGACCCAGTACTTC.

The gene calls are TRBV30 and TRBJ2-7; the match to TRBD2 covers 9 bases. CDR1 is GTSNPN and CDR2 is SVGIG in the germline V gene (reference sequence). The CDR3 is made up of 13 amino acids. V lost 4 bases to trimming and J lost 2 bases; unmatched junction nucleotides: 3. The CDR3 is CAWTAGGPYEQYF. CDR3 coding DNA: TGTGCCTGGACGGCGGGAGGGCCCTACGAGCAGTACTTC.

Only one count was recorded for this clone. The chain is built from TRBV4-1 and TRBJ2-1; 11 nucleotides agree with TRBD2. CDR3 length: 15 residues. Germline CDR1 reads MGHRA; CDR2 reads YSYEKL. J lost 2 bases, V lost 7 bases, and 4 bases had no gene match. CDR3 DNA: TGCGCCAGCATGCCGGGACTAGCGGCCTACAATGAGCAGTTCTTC. Its protein product is CASMPGLAAYNEQFF.

The chain carries TRBV27 and TRBJ2-7; tentative D call: TRBD2 (5 bases). The V gene's germline CDR1 is MNHEY and CDR2 SMNVEV (reference sequence). The germline V and J ends were trimmed by 0 bases and 4 bases, with 22 bases remaining between them. The CDR3 spans 18 residues. The CDR3 is CASSLSSSPSHPLYEQYF. In DNA, the CDR3 is TGTGCCAGCAGTTTATCGTCAAGCCCTAGCCACCCCTTATACGAGCAGTACTTC.

V is TRBV6-1 and J is TRBJ2-4, with TRBD1 matching 7 bases. Trimming at V came to 4 bases and at J to 3 bases, leaving 9 bases not matched to a gene. This CDR3 region has 16 residues. Looked up from germline, CDR1 is MNHNS and CDR2 is SASEGT. CDR3 amino acids: CASSARTGGNKNIQYF. In nucleotides, the CDR3 is TGTGCCAGCAGTGCCCGGACAGGCGGAAACAAAAACATTCAGTACTTC.

The CDR3 coding sequence is TGCGCCAGCAGTGAGTCCCTTGGAGGCGAAGAGACCCAGTACTTC. This sequence encodes CASSESLGGEETQYF. The chain has TRBV10-1 and TRBJ2-5; TRBD2 might be the D (5 bases). With 0 bases removed from V and 3 bases from J, the gap between germline ends came to 11 bases. This CDR3 is built from 15 residues. CDR1 WNHNN and CDR2 SYGVQD come from the germline V gene (reference sequence).

This clone was seen a few times. The chain is built from TRBV19 and TRBJ2-1, with D uncertain. Trimming took off 1 base at V and 5 bases at J, with 12 bases between the two ends. CDR1 is LNHDA and CDR2 is SQIVND in the germline V gene (reference sequence). The CDR3 consists of 15 residues. Here the CDR3 reads CASSIGPLEHNEQFF. Written as DNA, the CDR3 is TGTGCCAGTAGTATAGGTCCCCTGGAGCACAATGAGCAGTTCTTC.